This T cell receptor beta chain is from a study of response to subunit inactivated influenza vaccine. TCRdb re-derived calls from the RT-PCR reads in MiXCR, one entry per CDR3 protein. The sample lists about 700,000 distinct CDR3 sequences; roughly 14% were seen once. The CDR3 length is 13 residues. With 4 bases removed from V and 0 bases from J, the gap between germline ends came to 9 bases. Germline assignment: CDR1 GTSNPN and CDR2 SVGIG (reference sequence). The sequence came from a man aged 50-60 years who received an inactivated influenza vaccine. The material sequenced was PBMCs from blood, taken less than 15 days before vaccination. V gene TRBV30 combines with J gene TRBJ1-2; D uncertain. The chain's CDR3 is CAWTKLSNYGYTF. CDR3 bases: TGTGCCTGGACTAAACTGTCTAACTATGGCTACACCTTC.